The rows below give T cell receptor beta chains drawn from one sample of a study of blood T cells in healthy people across ages. TCRdb re-derived calls from the 5' RACE reads in MiXCR, one entry per CDR3 protein. The sample shows roughly 1.4 million distinct CDR3 sequences, 59% of them seen only once. Sequenced sample: blood. Receptors were obtained from a man aged 18 to 30 in good health. The CDR3 runs from the conserved cysteine through the conserved F or W. The D gene is left open where the match is weak. Size tells how often a clone was seen (once, few, many) or the class of an expanded clone, and some rows leave it out.

d_call j_call clone_size v_call cdr3_aa cdr3_nt
. TRBJ2-1 . TRBV10-3 CAISESLAGQTYNEQFF TGTGCCATCAGTGAGTCGCTCGCGGGACAGACATACAATGAGCAGTTCTTC
. TRBJ1-2 few TRBV6-5 CASWGMGLDGYTF TGTGCCAGCTGGGGGATGGGTTTGGATGGCTACACCTTC
. TRBJ2-1 once TRBV4-1 CASSPSSEEQFF TGCGCCAGCAGCCCCTCTAGCGAGGAGCAGTTCTTC
TRBD1 TRBJ2-7 . TRBV28 CASSTSGTGGFEQYF TGTGCCAGCAGTACATCCGGGACAGGGGGCTTCGAGCAGTACTTC
. TRBJ1-4 . TRBV27 CASSALGEEGEKLFF TGTGCCAGCAGTGCCCTAGGGGAGGAAGGAGAAAAACTGTTTTTT
. TRBJ1-1 . TRBV7-9 CASSLILGQANTEAFF TGTGCCAGCAGCTTAATTCTGGGACAAGCAAACACTGAAGCTTTCTTT
TRBD1 TRBJ1-2 . TRBV20-1 CSANRGLGYTF TGCAGTGCTAACAGGGGGCTTGGCTACACCTTC
. TRBJ2-4 . TRBV12-3/TRBV12-4 CASSLWGPKNIQYF TGTGCCAGCAGTTTATGGGGGCCCAAAAACATTCAGTACTTC
. TRBJ1-5 few TRBV20-1 CSARDAGGSEPQHF TGCAGTGCTAGAGATGCCGGGGGAAGTGAGCCCCAGCATTTT
. TRBJ2-5 . TRBV25-1 CASAGGHQEETQYF TGTGCCAGCGCCGGCGGACATCAAGAAGAGACCCAGTACTTC
. TRBJ2-3 . TRBV9 CASSTNPGESTDTQYF TGTGCCAGCAGCACCAACCCAGGAGAAAGCACAGATACGCAGTATTTT
. TRBJ2-7 . TRBV4-1 CASSPSPGGLYEQYF TGCGCCAGCAGCCCCTCCCCCGGCGGACTCTACGAGCAGTACTTC
. TRBJ2-3 many TRBV10-3 CAISVTGTHEGDTQYF TGTGCCATCAGCGTTACCGGGACCCACGAAGGGGATACGCAGTATTTT
TRBD1 TRBJ2-1 . TRBV4-1 CASSPSWDSYNEQFF TGCGCCAGCAGCCCGTCCTGGGACAGTTACAATGAGCAGTTCTTC
. TRBJ2-7 . TRBV4-1 CASSQVGVSTYEQYF TGCGCCAGCAGCCAAGTTGGGGTAAGCACCTACGAGCAGTACTTC
. TRBJ2-3 few TRBV14 CASSQDPAFGRRDTQYF TGTGCCAGCAGCCAAGATCCAGCTTTTGGTCGCCGAGATACGCAGTATTTT
. TRBJ2-1 . TRBV6-2/TRBV6-3 CASTEGRDDYNEQFF TGTGCCAGCACCGAAGGGCGGGATGATTACAATGAGCAGTTCTTC
TRBD1 TRBJ2-1 . TRBV7-2 CASSLGDRGRLIDEQFF TGTGCCAGCAGCTTAGGAGACAGGGGGCGCCTCATCGATGAGCAGTTCTTC
TRBD2 TRBJ2-7 few TRBV5-1 CASSPSGGDYEQYF TGCGCCAGCAGCCCCAGCGGGGGGGACTACGAGCAGTACTTC
TRBD1 TRBJ2-1 . TRBV7-9 CASSTGVNEQFF TGTGCCAGCAGCACAGGGGTAAATGAGCAGTTCTTC
TRBD1 TRBJ2-7 . TRBV7-9 CASSLGQAWDEQYF TGTGCCAGCAGCTTGGGACAGGCGTGGGACGAGCAGTACTTC
. TRBJ1-2 . TRBV10-3 CAISKIDRFYGYTF TGTGCCATCAGTAAGATCGACAGGTTCTATGGCTACACCTTC
. TRBJ2-5 . TRBV28 CASSDRRGFQETQYF TGTGCCAGCAGCGATAGGAGGGGCTTCCAAGAGACCCAGTACTTC
. TRBJ2-3 . TRBV27 CASSLGLNTRITDTQYF TGTGCCAGCAGTTTAGGCCTTAATACGAGAATCACAGATACGCAGTATTTT
TRBD2 TRBJ2-3 . TRBV5-1 CASSFVLAGSEGTQYF TGCGCCAGCAGCTTTGTCCTAGCGGGGTCTGAAGGTACGCAGTATTTT
. TRBJ2-3 . TRBV20-1 CSGARALAGSTQYF TGCAGTGGCGCGAGGGCCCTAGCCGGATCTACGCAGTATTTT
TRBD2 TRBJ2-1 . TRBV18 CASSPATSGGHNEQFF TGTGCCAGCTCACCAGCGACTAGCGGGGGGCACAATGAGCAGTTCTTC
. TRBJ2-5 . TRBV7-9 CASSLGVGLSGETQYF TGTGCCAGCAGCTTAGGAGTAGGCCTCTCGGGAGAGACCCAGTACTTC
. TRBJ1-1 . TRBV20-1 CSAGDPSLGMNTEAFF TGCAGTGCTGGAGACCCGAGCCTGGGGATGAACACTGAAGCTTTCTTT
. TRBJ2-1 . TRBV30 CAWSTLGLLYRQFF TGTGCCTGGAGTACGCTAGGCCTCCTATATAGGCAGTTCTTC
. TRBJ2-1 . TRBV2 CASSERPNEQFF TGTGCCAGCAGTGAACGGCCCAATGAGCAGTTCTTC
TRBD1 TRBJ2-5 few TRBV6-6 CASEQSRGETQYF TGTGCCAGCGAACAATCCAGGGGGGAGACCCAGTACTTC
TRBD2 TRBJ2-5 . TRBV20-1 CSAVRSGRLETQYF TGCAGTGCCGTGCGGAGCGGGAGATTAGAGACCCAGTACTTC
. TRBJ1-1 once TRBV3-1 CASSQGTRRNTEAFF TGTGCCAGCAGCCAAGGGACGAGGCGGAACACTGAAGCTTTCTTT
. TRBJ1-4 . TRBV27 CASSFHTYEKLFF TGTGCCAGCAGTTTCCACACATATGAAAAACTGTTTTTT
. TRBJ2-1 . TRBV29-1 CSVRGWRREQFF TGCAGCGTTCGAGGTTGGCGCCGCGAGCAGTTCTTC
. TRBJ2-7 . TRBV20-1 CSARDPLDIYEQYF TGCAGTGCTAGAGATCCGCTAGATATTTACGAGCAGTACTTC
TRBD2 TRBJ2-1 . TRBV9 CVSSGGAGDEQFF TGTGTCAGCTCCGGGGGGGCCGGCGATGAGCAGTTCTTC
. TRBJ2-4 . TRBV6-5 CASSSSDSHAAIQYF TGTGCCAGCAGTTCTTCCGATAGCCATGCGGCCATTCAGTACTTC
. TRBJ2-7 . TRBV20-1 CSADIGQTYEQYF TGCAGTGCGGATATTGGACAGACGTACGAGCAGTACTTC
TRBD2 TRBJ2-7 many TRBV20-1 CSARDSASGGPYEQYF TGCAGTGCTAGAGATTCGGCTAGCGGGGGGCCCTACGAGCAGTACTTC
TRBD2 TRBJ2-3 . TRBV6-4 CASSDAAGATDTQYF TGTGCCAGCAGTGACGCGGCGGGAGCTACAGATACGCAGTATTTT
TRBD2 TRBJ2-7 . TRBV4-2 CASSQFTSGGPRLLSYEQYF TGTGCCAGCAGCCAGTTCACTAGCGGGGGCCCCCGTCTCCTCTCCTACGAGCAGTACTTC
. TRBJ1-2 few TRBV12-3/TRBV12-4 CASRTQGMGGYTF TGTGCCAGCAGAACCCAGGGGATGGGGGGCTACACCTTC
TRBD2 TRBJ2-3 . TRBV5-5 CASSAVPGGGADTRYF TGTGCCAGCAGCGCCGTCCCGGGGGGGGGCGCAGATACGCGGTATTTT
. TRBJ1-2 few TRBV4-1 CASSHLQTTGFYGYTF TGCGCCAGCAGCCACCTCCAAACGACGGGCTTCTATGGCTACACCTTC
. TRBJ1-2 . TRBV20-1 CSAREASTWDGYTF TGCAGTGCTAGAGAGGCCTCAACTTGGGATGGCTACACCTTC
. TRBJ1-4 few TRBV11-2 CASSPQRPATNEKLFF TGTGCCAGCAGCCCCCAGAGGCCCGCAACTAATGAAAAACTGTTTTTT
. TRBJ1-4 few TRBV20-1 CSARRPATNEKLFF TGCAGTGCTAGAAGGCCTGCAACTAATGAAAAACTGTTTTTT
. TRBJ1-1 . TRBV5-1 CASSGGGRGMEAFF TGCGCCAGCAGCGGGGGGGGCAGGGGCATGGAAGCTTTCTTT